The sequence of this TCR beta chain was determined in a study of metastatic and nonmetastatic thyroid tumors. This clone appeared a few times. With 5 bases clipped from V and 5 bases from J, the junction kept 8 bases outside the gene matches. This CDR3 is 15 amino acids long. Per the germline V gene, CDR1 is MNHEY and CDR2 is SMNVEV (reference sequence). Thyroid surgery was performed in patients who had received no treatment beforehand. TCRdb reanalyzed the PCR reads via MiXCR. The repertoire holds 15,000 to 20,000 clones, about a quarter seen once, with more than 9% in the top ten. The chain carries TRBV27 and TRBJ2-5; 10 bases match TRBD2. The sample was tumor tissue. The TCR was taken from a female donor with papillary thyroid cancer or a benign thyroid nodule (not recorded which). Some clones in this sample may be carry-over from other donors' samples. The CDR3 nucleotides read TGTGCCAGCAGTAAGCGGGAGGGGAGAAGGGAGACCCAGTACTTC. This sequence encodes CASSKREGRRETQYF.